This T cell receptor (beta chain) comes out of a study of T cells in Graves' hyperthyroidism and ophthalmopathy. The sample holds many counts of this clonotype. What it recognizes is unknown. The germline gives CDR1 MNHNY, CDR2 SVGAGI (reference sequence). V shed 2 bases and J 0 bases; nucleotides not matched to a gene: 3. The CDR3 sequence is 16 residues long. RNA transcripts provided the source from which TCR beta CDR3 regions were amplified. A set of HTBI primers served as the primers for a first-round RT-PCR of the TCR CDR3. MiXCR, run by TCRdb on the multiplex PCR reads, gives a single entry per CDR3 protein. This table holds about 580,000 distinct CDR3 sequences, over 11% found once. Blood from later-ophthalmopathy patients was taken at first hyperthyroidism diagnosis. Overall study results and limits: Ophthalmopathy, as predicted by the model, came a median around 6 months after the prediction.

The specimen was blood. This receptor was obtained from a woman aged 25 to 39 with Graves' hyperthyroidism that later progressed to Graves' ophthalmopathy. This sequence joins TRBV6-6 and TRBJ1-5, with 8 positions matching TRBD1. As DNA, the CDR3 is TGTGCCAGCAGTTACGGGACAGGCTATAGCAATCAGCCCCAGCATTTT. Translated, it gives CASSYGTGYSNQPQHF.